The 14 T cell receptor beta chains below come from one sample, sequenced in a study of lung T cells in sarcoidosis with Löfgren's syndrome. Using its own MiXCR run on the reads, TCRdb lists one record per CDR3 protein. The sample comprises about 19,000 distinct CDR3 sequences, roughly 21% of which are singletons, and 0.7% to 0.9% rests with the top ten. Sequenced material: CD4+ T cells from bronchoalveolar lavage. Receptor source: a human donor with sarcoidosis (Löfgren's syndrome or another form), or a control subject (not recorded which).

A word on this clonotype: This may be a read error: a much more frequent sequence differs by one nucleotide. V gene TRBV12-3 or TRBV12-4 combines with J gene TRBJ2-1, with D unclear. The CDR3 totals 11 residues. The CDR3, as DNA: TGTGCCAGCAGTTTGTACAATGGGCAGTTCTTC. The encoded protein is CASSLYNGQFF.

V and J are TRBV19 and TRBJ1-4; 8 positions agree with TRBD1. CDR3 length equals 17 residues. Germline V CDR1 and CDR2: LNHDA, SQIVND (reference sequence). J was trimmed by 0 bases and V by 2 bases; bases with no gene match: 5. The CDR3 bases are TGTGCCAGTAGTATACCTCGGACAGGGCCAACTAATGAAAAACTGTTTTTT. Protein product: CASSIPRTGPTNEKLFF.

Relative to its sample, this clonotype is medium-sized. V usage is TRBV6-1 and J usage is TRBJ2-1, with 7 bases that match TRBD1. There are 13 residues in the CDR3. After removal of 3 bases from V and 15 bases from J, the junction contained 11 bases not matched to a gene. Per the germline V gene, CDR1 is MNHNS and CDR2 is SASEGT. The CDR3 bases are TGTGCCAGCAGTGACGGTGATAAGGGGGCGGTGTTCTTC. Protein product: CASSDGDKGAVFF.

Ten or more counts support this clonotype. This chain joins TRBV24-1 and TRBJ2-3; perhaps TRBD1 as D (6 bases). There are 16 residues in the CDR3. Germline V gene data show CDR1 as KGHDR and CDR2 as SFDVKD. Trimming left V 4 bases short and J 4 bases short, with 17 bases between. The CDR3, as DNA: TGTGCCACCAGTGAGAATACCATGACAGGCTCAGATACGCAGTATTTT. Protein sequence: CATSENTMTGSDTQYF.

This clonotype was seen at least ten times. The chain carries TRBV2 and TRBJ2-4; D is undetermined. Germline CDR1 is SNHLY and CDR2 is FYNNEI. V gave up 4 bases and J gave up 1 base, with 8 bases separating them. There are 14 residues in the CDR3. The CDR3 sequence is CASSGLGAKNIQYF. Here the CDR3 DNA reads TGTGCCAGCAGTGGATTGGGGGCCAAAAACATTCAGTACTTC.

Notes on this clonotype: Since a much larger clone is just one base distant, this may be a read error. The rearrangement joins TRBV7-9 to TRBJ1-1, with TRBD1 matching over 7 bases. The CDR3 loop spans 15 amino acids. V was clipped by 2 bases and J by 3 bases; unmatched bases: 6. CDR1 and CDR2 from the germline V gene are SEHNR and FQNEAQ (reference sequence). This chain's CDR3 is CASSLKGARYTEAFF. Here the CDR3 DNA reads TGTGCCAGCAGCTTAAAGGGGGCTCGTTACACTGAAGCTTTCTTT.

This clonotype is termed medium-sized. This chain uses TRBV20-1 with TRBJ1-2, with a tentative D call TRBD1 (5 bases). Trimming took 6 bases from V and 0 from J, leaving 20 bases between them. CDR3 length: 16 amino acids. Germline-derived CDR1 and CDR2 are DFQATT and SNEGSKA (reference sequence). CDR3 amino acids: CSATSGRRLTNYGYTF. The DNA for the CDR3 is TGCAGTGCCACATCGGGACGGAGACTCACTAACTATGGCTACACCTTC.

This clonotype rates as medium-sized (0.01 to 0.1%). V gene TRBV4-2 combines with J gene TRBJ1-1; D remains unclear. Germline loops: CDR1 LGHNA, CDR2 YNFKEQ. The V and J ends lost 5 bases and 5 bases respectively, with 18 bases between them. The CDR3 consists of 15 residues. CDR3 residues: CASSRREPGLTEAFF. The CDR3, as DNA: TGTGCCAGCAGCAGAAGAGAGCCGGGGTTAACTGAAGCTTTCTTT.

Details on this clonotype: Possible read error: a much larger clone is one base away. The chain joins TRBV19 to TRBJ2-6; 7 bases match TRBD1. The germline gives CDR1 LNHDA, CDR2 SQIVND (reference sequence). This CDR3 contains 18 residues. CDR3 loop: CASSPGTVSRSRANVLTF. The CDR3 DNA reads TGTGCCAGTAGTCCAGGGACAGTTTCTCGCTCTAGGGCCAACGTCCTGACTTTC.

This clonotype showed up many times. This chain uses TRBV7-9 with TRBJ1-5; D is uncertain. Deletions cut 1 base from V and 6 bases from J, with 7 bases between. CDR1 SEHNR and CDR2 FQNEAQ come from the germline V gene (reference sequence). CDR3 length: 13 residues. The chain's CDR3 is CASSLVSGQPQHF. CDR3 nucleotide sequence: TGTGCCAGCAGCTTAGTTTCCGGTCAGCCCCAGCATTTT.

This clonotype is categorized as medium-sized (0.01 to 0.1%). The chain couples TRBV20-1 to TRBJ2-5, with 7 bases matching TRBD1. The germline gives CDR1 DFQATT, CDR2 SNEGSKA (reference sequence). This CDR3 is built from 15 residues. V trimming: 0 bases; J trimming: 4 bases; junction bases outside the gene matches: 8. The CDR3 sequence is CSARDPLGGLETQYF. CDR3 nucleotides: TGCAGTGCTAGAGATCCCCTAGGGGGCCTAGAGACCCAGTACTTC.

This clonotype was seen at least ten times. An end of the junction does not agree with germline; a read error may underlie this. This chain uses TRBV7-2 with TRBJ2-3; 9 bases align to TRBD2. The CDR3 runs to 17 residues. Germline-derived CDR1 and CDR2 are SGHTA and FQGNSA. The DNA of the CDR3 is TGTGCCAGCAGCCTAGCACTAGCGGGCGCTAGCACAGATACGCAGTATTTT. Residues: CASSLALAGASTDTQYF.

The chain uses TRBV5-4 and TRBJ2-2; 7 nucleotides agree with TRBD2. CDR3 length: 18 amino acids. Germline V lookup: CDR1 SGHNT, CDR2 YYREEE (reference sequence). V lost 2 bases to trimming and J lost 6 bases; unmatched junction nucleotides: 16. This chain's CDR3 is CASSFGGSGIAVAGELFF. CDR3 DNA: TGTGCCAGCAGCTTCGGCGGGAGTGGGATCGCGGTGGCCGGGGAGCTGTTTTTT.

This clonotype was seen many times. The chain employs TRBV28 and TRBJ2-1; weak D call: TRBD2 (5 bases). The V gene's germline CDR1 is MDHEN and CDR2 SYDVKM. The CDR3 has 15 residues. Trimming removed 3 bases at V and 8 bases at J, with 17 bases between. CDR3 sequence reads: CASSFPGSTRDEQFF. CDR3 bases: TGTGCCAGCAGTTTTCCGGGCTCCACGAGGGATGAGCAGTTCTTC.